These 21 T cell receptor beta chains came from one sample sequenced in a study of blood T cell repertoires in COVID-19. The table came from immunoSEQ multiplex PCR; TCRdb's copy has only in-frame clones and leaves some out. The table includes approximately 280,000 clones, around nine tenths detected once. Sequenced sample: peripheral blood. The receptors were gathered from a man aged 35 to 55 with acute or convalescent COVID-19.

This clone has just a few counts. The CDR3 DNA sequence: TGTGCCTGGAGTATGAGGGACTACGAGCAGTACTTC. This gives the protein CAWSMRDYEQYF. The chain recombines TRBV30 with TRBJ2-7; a possible D gene is TRBD2 (5 bases). Looked up from germline, CDR1 is GTSNPN and CDR2 is SVGIG (reference sequence). The V end was cut by 2 bases, the J end by 3 bases, with 8 bases between. The CDR3 runs to 12 residues.

The chain employs TRBV7-2 and TRBJ1-6, with D perhaps TRBD1 (6 bases). The CDR3 extends over 15 amino acids. Germline CDR1 is SGHTA and CDR2 is FQGNSA. With 7 bases removed from V and 4 bases from J, the gap between germline ends came to 14 bases. The CDR3 region is CASTPGGQYNSPLHF. The CDR3 DNA is TGTGCCAGCACCCCGGGGGGGCAGTATAATTCACCCCTCCACTTT.

The chain joins TRBV27 to TRBJ2-1; 12 bases are a match to TRBD2. The CDR3 covers 15 residues. The V gene's germline CDR1 is MNHEY and CDR2 SMNVEV (reference sequence). J gave up 7 bases and V 5 bases, and 6 bases lay outside the gene matches. Here the CDR3 reads CASSPLAGGRNEQFF. CDR3 coding DNA: TGTGCCAGCAGTCCACTAGCGGGGGGCCGGAATGAGCAGTTCTTC.

The chain combines TRBV5-6 with TRBJ1-2; no definite D call. With 1 base removed from V and 2 bases from J, the gap between germline ends came to 3 bases. Per germline, CDR1 SGHDT and CDR2 YYEEEE. The CDR3 is made up of 12 amino acids. The CDR3 protein is CASSLSNYGYTF. Written as DNA, the CDR3 is TGTGCCAGCAGCTTGAGCAACTATGGCTACACCTTC.

CDR3 sequence: CASSETGGAFSGANVLTF. DNA for the CDR3: TGTGCCAGCAGTGAGACAGGGGGCGCATTTTCTGGGGCCAACGTCCTGACTTTC. The rearrangement joins TRBV6-1 to TRBJ2-6, with TRBD1 matching 10 bases. Germline V gives CDR1 MNHNS, CDR2 SASEGT. J was trimmed by 1 base and V by 3 bases; bases with no gene match: 6. This CDR3 contains 18 residues.

The rearrangement uses TRBV11-2 and TRBJ1-3; D is uncertain. Trimming took 5 bases from V and 4 from J, leaving 9 bases between them. The V gene's germline CDR1 is SGHAT and CDR2 FQNNGV. This CDR3 contains 13 residues. The chain's CDR3 is CASSARGGNTIYF. The CDR3 DNA is TGTGCCAGCAGCGCACGAGGGGGAAACACCATATATTTT.

Remarks on this clone: One end of the junction is discordant with germline, which a read error may explain. V usage is TRBV7-9 and J usage is TRBJ2-1, with TRBD1 matching over 9 bases. The CDR3 extends over 12 amino acids. The germline CDR1 and CDR2 sequences are SEHNR and FQNEAQ (reference sequence). This chain's CDR3 is CASSSPGTGMLF. CDR3 nucleotide sequence: TGTGCCAGCAGCTCCCCGGGGACAGGGATGCTCTTC. Full variable domain (missing parts from reference TRBV7-9 and TRBJ2-1): DTGVSQNPRHKITKRGQNVTFRCDPISEHNRLYWYRQTLGQGPEFLTYFQNEAQLEKSRLLSDRFSAERPKGSFSTLEIQRTEQGDSAMYLCASSSPGTGMLFGPGTRLTVL.

The CDR3 loop reads CASGLVARDSYNEQFF. As DNA, the CDR3 is TGTGCTAGTGGTTTGGTTGCGCGGGACTCCTACAATGAGCAGTTCTTC. The chain has TRBV12-5 and TRBJ2-1; weak D call: TRBD2 (6 bases). Germline CDR1 and CDR2: LGHNT and FRNRAP. Trimming took off 0 bases at V and 0 bases at J, with 9 bases between the two ends. The CDR3 runs to 16 residues.

The V and J genes are TRBV6-5 and TRBJ2-7; 12 bases map to TRBD1. The trim removed 8 bases at V and 5 bases at J, leaving 10 bases unmatched. Per germline, CDR1 MNHEY and CDR2 SVGAGI. The CDR3 is 15 amino acids. CDR3 sequence (DNA): TGTGCCAGCTCCGGGACAGGGGGCTCCTACAACGAGCAGTACTTC. The encoded protein is CASSGTGGSYNEQYF.

The CDR3 sequence is CASSLERVRLGELFF. CDR3 DNA: TGTGCCAGCAGCTTAGAGAGGGTACGGCTCGGGGAGCTGTTTTTT. The chain carries TRBV7-2 and TRBJ2-2; a weak D match, TRBD2 (5 bases). CDR3 size: 15 residues. Germline V gene data show CDR1 as SGHTA and CDR2 as FQGNSA. Trimming removed 1 base at V and 7 bases at J, with 13 bases between. The whole variable domain, remainder taken from reference TRBV7-2 and TRBJ2-2, is GAGVSQSPSNKVTEKGKDVELRCDPISGHTALYWYRQSLGQGLEFLIYFQGNSAPDKSGLPSDRFSAERTGGSVSTLTIQRTQQEDSAVYLCASSLERVRLGELFFGEGSRLTVL.

The rearrangement links TRBV21-1 to TRBJ2-7; the table's D call, TRBD2, has no DNA check behind it. TRBV21-1 is shown as a pseudogene. The CDR3 runs 19 residues. The CDR3 protein is CASSSPGLAGGVGSYEQYF. The DNA for the CDR3 is TGTGCCAGCAGCTCTCCGGGACTAGCGGGGGGCGTGGGTTCCTACGAGCAGTACTTC.

This sequence joins TRBV7-9 and TRBJ1-2; the D is unclear. CDR3 length: 16 amino acids. V shed 0 bases and J shed 4 bases, with 15 bases lying between them. Germline V gene lookup returns CDR1 SEHNR and CDR2 FQNEAQ (reference sequence). CDR3 in DNA: TGTGCCAGCAGCTTAGCACCAGGCCCGTCCTTCTATGGCTACACCTTC. This translates into CASSLAPGPSFYGYTF.

This chain connects TRBV6-6 to TRBJ1-2; weak D call: TRBD1 (5 bases). This CDR3 contains 14 residues. Germline lookup yields CDR1 MNHNY and CDR2 SVGAGI (reference sequence). V was cut by 0 bases and J by 8 bases, with 13 bases left in between. CDR3 in amino acids: CASSYSPKGNGYTF. CDR3 in DNA: TGTGCCAGCAGTTACTCCCCGAAGGGGAACGGCTACACCTTC.

The rearrangement joins TRBV5-1 to TRBJ1-1; possible D gene TRBD1, 6 bases. Trimming pared 4 bases from V and 5 bases from J, leaving 21 bases between. The CDR3 is 16 residues long. Germline lookup yields CDR1 SGHRS and CDR2 YFSETQ. CDR3 sequence (DNA): TGCGCCAGCAGCCCGCAGACGTTGGGGGCGAGGACTGAAGCTTTCTTT. Its translation: CASSPQTLGARTEAFF.

The chain carries TRBV7-2 and TRBJ1-2; no clear D gene. Per germline, CDR1 SGHTA and CDR2 FQGNSA. With 6 bases removed from V and 0 bases from J, the gap between germline ends came to 11 bases. CDR3 length equals 14 residues. The chain's CDR3 is CASSPQWSNYGYTF. CDR3 coding DNA: TGTGCCAGCAGTCCTCAGTGGTCTAACTATGGCTACACCTTC. The full variable domain, completed using reference TRBV7-2 and TRBJ1-2, is GAGVSQSPSNKVTEKGKDVELRCDPISGHTALYWYRQSLGQGLEFLIYFQGNSAPDKSGLPSDRFSAERTGGSVSTLTIQRTQQEDSAVYLCASSPQWSNYGYTFGSGTRLTVV.

The V gene is TRBV11-2, the J gene TRBJ1-2; D might be TRBD1 (6 bases). Germline CDR1 is SGHAT and CDR2 is FQNNGV. This CDR3 spans 13 amino acids. V was shortened by 1 base and J by 4 bases, with 7 bases between the two germline ends. CDR3 loop: CASSLGGPYGYTF. CDR3 DNA: TGTGCCAGCAGCTTAGGGGGGCCCTATGGCTACACCTTC. The full variable domain, its missing parts supplied by reference TRBV11-2 and TRBJ1-2, is EAGVAQSPRYKIIEKRQSVAFWCNPISGHATLYWYQQILGQGPKLLIQFQNNGVVDDSQLPKDRFSAERLKGVDSTLKIQPAKLEDSAVYLCASSLGGPYGYTFGSGTRLTVV.

The table lists this clone with a count of one. The chain joins TRBV7-6 to TRBJ2-7, with a tentative D call TRBD2 (6 bases). CDR1 is SGHVS and CDR2 is FNYEAQ in the germline V gene. The CDR3 runs 14 residues. Between the trimmed V and J ends, which lost 1 base and 5 bases, there was a span of 12 bases. The CDR3 protein is CASSLGRRGHEQYF. Written as DNA, the CDR3 is TGTGCCAGCAGCTTAGGGAGGAGGGGCCACGAGCAGTACTTC.

V and J are TRBV5-6 and TRBJ1-6; D might be TRBD1 (6 bases). Trimming took off 4 bases at V and 10 bases at J, with 24 bases between the two ends. The CDR3 spans 17 residues. CDR1 SGHDT and CDR2 YYEEEE come from the germline V gene. The CDR3 loop is CASSPTRGGYQFSPLHF. The DNA of the CDR3 is TGTGCCAGCAGCCCGACAAGGGGGGGGTACCAATTCTCACCCCTCCACTTT.

The chain couples TRBV9 to TRBJ2-7, with 9 bases fitting TRBD2. After removal of 4 bases from V and 4 bases from J, the junction contained 6 bases not matched to a gene. Germline CDR1 SGDLS, CDR2 YYNGEE. The CDR3 runs 14 residues. The CDR3 sequence: CASSLGLAAYEQYF. The CDR3 DNA sequence: TGTGCCAGCAGCCTGGGACTAGCTGCTTACGAGCAGTACTTC.

This clone has a single count. This rearrangement joins TRBV6-6 to TRBJ1-1, with D perhaps matching TRBD1 (6 bases). This CDR3 has 15 amino acids. Germline lookup yields CDR1 MNHNY and CDR2 SVGAGI (reference sequence). V was trimmed by 6 bases and J by 1 base, leaving 15 bases between them. The CDR3 DNA reads TGTGCCAGCAGCTTTTTTCGGACAGCGAACACTGAAGCTTTCTTT. It encodes CASSFFRTANTEAFF.

The chain carries TRBV12-3 or TRBV12-4 and TRBJ1-6; D is undetermined. V lost 3 bases and J 7 bases, leaving 7 bases between the germline ends. This CDR3 spans 13 amino acids. CDR3 residues: CASSFYGNSPLHF. DNA of the CDR3: TGTGCCAGCAGTTTTTACGGGAATTCACCCCTCCACTTT.